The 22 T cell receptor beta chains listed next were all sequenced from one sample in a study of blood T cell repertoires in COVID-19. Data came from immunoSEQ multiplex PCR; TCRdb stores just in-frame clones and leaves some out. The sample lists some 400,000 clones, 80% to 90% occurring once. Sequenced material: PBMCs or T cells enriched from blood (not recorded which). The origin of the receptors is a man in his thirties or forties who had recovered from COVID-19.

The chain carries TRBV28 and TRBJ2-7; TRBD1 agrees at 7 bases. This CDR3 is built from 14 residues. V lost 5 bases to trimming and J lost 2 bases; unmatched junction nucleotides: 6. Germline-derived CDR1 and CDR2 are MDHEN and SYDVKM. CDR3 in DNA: TGTGCCAGCAGTGTGGGCCAGGGGGCCTACGAGCAGTACTTC. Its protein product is CASSVGQGAYEQYF.

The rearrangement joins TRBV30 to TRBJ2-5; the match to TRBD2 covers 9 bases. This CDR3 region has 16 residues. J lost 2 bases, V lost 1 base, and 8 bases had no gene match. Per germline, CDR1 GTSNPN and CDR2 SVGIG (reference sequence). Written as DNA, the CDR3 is TGTGCCTGGAGTGGAATACGGCTAGCGGGACAAGAGACCCAGTACTTC. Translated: CAWSGIRLAGQETQYF.

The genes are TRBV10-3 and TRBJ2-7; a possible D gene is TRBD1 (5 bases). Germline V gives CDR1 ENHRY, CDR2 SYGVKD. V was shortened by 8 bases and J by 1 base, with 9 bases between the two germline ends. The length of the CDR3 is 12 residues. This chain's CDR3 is CAIGDSSYEQYF. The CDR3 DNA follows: TGTGCCATCGGAGACAGTTCCTACGAGCAGTACTTC.

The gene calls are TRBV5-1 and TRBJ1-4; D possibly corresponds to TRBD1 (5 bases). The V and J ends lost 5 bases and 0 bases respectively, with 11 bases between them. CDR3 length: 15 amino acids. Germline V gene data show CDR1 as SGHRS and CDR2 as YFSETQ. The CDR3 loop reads CASRPWGSTNEKLFF. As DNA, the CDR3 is TGCGCCAGCAGACCCTGGGGCTCAACTAATGAAAAACTGTTTTTT.

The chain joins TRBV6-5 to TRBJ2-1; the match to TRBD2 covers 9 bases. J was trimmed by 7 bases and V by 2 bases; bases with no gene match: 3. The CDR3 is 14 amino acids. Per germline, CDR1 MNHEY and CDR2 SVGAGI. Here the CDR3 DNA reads TGTGCCAGCAGTTACCGGCGGGAGGGTAATGAGCAGTTCTTC. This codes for CASSYRREGNEQFF.

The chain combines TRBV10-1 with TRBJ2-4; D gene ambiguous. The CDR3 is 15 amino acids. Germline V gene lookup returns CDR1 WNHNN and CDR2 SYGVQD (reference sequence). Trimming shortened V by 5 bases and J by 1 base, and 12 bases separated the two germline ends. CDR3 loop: CASSRVARAKNIQYF. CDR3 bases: TGCGCCAGCAGTCGGGTCGCACGGGCCAAAAACATTCAGTACTTC.

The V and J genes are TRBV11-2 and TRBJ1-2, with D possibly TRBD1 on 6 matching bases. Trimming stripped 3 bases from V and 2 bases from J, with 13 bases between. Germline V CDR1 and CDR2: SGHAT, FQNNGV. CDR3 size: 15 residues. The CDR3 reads CASSFPGDQNYGYTF. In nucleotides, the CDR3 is TGTGCCAGCAGCTTTCCAGGGGACCAGAACTATGGCTACACCTTC.

The CDR3 DNA reads TGTGCCAGCAGCGTAGGACAGGGGGACGGCTACACCTTC. Translated: CASSVGQGDGYTF. V usage is TRBV11-2 and J usage is TRBJ1-2, with 10 bases matching TRBD1. After removal of 5 bases from V and 8 bases from J, the junction contained 5 bases not matched to a gene. The CDR3 spans 13 residues. CDR1 is SGHAT and CDR2 is FQNNGV in the germline V gene. Full variable domain (outside the CDR3, taken from reference TRBV11-2 and TRBJ1-2): EAGVAQSPRYKIIEKRQSVAFWCNPISGHATLYWYQQILGQGPKLLIQFQNNGVVDDSQLPKDRFSAERLKGVDSTLKIQPAKLEDSAVYLCASSVGQGDGYTFGSGTRLTVV.

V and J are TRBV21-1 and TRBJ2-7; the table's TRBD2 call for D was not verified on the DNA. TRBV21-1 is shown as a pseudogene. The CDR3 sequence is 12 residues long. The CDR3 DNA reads TGTGCCAGCAGCACCCCGGGGAATGAGCAGTACTTC. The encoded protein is CASSTPGNEQYF.

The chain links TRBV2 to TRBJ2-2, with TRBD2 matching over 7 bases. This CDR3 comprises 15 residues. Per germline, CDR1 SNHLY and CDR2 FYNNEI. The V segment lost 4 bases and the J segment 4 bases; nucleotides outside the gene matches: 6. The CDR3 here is CASSGGLAVTGELFF. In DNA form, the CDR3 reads TGTGCCAGCAGTGGCGGGCTAGCGGTCACCGGGGAGCTGTTTTTT.

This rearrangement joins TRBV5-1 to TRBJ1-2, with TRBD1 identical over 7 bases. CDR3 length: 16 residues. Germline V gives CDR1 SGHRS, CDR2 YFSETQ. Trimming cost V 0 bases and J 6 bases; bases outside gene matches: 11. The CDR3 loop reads CASSLDQARGWDGYTF. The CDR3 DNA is TGCGCCAGCAGCTTGGATCAGGCCAGGGGGTGGGATGGCTACACCTTC.

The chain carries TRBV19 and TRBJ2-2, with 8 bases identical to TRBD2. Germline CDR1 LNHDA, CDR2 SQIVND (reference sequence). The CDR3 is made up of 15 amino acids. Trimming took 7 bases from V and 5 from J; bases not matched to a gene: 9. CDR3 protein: CASTPGSGMTGELFF. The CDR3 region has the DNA TGTGCCAGTACCCCGGGTAGCGGGATGACCGGGGAGCTGTTTTTT.

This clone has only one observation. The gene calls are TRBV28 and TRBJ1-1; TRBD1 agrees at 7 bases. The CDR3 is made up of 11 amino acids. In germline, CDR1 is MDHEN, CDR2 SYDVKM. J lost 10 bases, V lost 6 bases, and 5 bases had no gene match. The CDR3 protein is CASRRQGGAFF. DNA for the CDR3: TGTGCCAGCAGACGACAGGGTGGAGCTTTCTTT. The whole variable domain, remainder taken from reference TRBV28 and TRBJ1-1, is DVKVTQSSRYLVKRTGEKVFLECVQDMDHENMFWYRQDPGLGLRLIYFSYDVKMKEKGDIPEGYSVSREKKERFSLILESASTNQTSMYLCASRRQGGAFFGQGTRLTVV.

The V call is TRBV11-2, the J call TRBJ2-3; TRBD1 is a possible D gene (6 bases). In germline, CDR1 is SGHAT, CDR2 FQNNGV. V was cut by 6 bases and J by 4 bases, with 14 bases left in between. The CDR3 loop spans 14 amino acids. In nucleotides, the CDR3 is TGTGCCAGCAGGGCTTGGGGGCTGGCAGATACGCAGTATTTT. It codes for CASRAWGLADTQYF.

CDR3 region: CASSQGTGTGYTF. CDR3 in DNA: TGTGCCAGCAGCCAGGGGACAGGGACGGGCTACACCTTC. The chain recombines TRBV3-1 (or the pseudogene TRBV3-2) with TRBJ1-2; 9 bases map to TRBD1. Germline values: CDR1 LGHDT, CDR2 YNNKEL (reference sequence). This CDR3 region has 13 residues. V trimming: 3 bases; J trimming: 8 bases; junction bases outside the gene matches: 4.

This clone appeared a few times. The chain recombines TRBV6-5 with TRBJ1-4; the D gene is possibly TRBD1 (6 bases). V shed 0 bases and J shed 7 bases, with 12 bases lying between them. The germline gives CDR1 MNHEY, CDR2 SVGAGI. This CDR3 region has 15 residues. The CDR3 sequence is CASSYSAGAGEKLFF. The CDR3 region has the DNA TGTGCCAGCAGTTACTCAGCGGGGGCGGGTGAAAAACTGTTTTTT.

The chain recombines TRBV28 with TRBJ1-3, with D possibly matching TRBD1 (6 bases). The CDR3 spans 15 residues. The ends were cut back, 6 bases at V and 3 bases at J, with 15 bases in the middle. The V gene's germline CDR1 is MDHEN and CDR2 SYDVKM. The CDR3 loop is CASSTGFFNGNTIYF. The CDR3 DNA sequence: TGTGCCAGCAGCACAGGGTTTTTTAATGGAAACACCATATATTTT. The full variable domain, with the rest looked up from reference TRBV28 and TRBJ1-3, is DVKVTQSSRYLVKRTGEKVFLECVQDMDHENMFWYRQDPGLGLRLIYFSYDVKMKEKGDIPEGYSVSREKKERFSLILESASTNQTSMYLCASSTGFFNGNTIYFGEGSWLTVV.

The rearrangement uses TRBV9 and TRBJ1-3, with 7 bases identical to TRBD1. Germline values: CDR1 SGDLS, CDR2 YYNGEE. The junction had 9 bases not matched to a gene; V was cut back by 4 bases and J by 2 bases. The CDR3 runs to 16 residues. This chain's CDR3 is CASSISSGTAGNTIYF. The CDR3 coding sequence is TGTGCCAGCAGCATCTCCTCCGGGACAGCTGGAAACACCATATATTTT.

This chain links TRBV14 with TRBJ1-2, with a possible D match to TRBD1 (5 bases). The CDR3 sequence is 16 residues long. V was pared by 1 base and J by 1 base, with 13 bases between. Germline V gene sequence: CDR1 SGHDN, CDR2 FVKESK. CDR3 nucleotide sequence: TGTGCCAGCAGCCAAGCGGGGACTCGGCTTAACTATGGCTACACCTTC. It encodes CASSQAGTRLNYGYTF. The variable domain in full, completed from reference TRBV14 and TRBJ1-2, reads EAGVTQFPSHSVIEKGQTVTLRCDPISGHDNLYWYRRVMGKEIKFLLHFVKESKQDESGMPNNRFLAERTGGTYSTLKVQPAELEDSGVYFCASSQAGTRLNYGYTFGSGTRLTVV.

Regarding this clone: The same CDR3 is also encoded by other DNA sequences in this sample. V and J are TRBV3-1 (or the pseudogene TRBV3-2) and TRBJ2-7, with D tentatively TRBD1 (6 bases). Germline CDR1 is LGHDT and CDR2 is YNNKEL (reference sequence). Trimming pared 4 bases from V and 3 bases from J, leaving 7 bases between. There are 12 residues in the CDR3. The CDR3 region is CASSLTGYEQYF. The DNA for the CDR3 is TGTGCCAGCAGCCTGACAGGCTACGAGCAGTACTTC.

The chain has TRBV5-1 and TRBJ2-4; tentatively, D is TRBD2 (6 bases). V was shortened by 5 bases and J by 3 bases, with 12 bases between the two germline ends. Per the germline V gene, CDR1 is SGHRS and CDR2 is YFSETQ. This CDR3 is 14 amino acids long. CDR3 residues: CASSSGAGKNIQYF. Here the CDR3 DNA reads TGCGCCAGCAGTAGCGGAGCGGGCAAAAACATTCAGTACTTC. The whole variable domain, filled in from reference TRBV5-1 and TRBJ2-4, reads KAGVTQTPRYLIKTRGQQVTLSCSPISGHRSVSWYQQTPGQGLQFLFEYFSETQRNKGNFPGRFSGRQFSNSRSEMNVSTLELGDSALYLCASSSGAGKNIQYFGAGTRLSVL.

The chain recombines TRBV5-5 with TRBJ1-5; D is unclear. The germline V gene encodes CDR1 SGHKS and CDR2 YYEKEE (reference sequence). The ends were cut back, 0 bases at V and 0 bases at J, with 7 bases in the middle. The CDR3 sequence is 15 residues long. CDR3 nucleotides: TGTGCCAGCAGCTTGGGTATAAATAGCAATCAGCCCCAGCATTTT. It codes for CASSLGINSNQPQHF. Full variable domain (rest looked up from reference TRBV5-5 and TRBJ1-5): DAGVTQSPTHLIKTRGQQVTLRCSPISGHKSVSWYQQVLGQGPQFIFQYYEKEERGRGNFPDRFSARQFPNYSSELNVNALLLGDSALYLCASSLGINSNQPQHFGDGTRLSIL.